One sample yielded the 27 T cell receptor beta chains listed below, sequenced in a study of T cell responses to AZD1222 COVID-19 vaccine. The assay was immunoSEQ multiplex PCR, and TCRdb's table has in-frame clones only and misses some. The sample has 90,000 to 150,000 clones, around nine tenths seen once. The sample consisted of peripheral blood, taken on day 0 of AZD1222 vaccination. These receptors were taken from an adult in good health.

This sequence joins TRBV7-9 and TRBJ1-3, with 9 nucleotides matching TRBD1. The CDR3 runs 15 residues. Germline values: CDR1 SEHNR, CDR2 FQNEAQ (reference sequence). V gave up 4 bases and J gave up 4 bases; unmatched junction bases: 5. The DNA of the CDR3 is TGTGCCAGCAGCTCGGGACAGGGTGACGGAAACACCATATATTTT. It codes for CASSSGQGDGNTIYF.

The chain is built from TRBV5-4 and TRBJ2-5; TRBD2 aligns across 12 bases. The germline V gene has CDR1 SGHNT and CDR2 YYREEE (reference sequence). Losses at the gene ends were 4 bases for V and 4 bases for J; bases not matched to a gene: 2. The CDR3 is 14 amino acids. The CDR3 spells CASSKGLAGETQYF. As DNA, the CDR3 is TGTGCCAGCAGCAAGGGACTAGCGGGAGAGACCCAGTACTTC.

The chain is built from TRBV11-2 and TRBJ1-1; no firm D call. This CDR3 region has 14 residues. Germline CDR1 SGHAT, CDR2 FQNNGV. V shed 1 base and J shed 1 base, with 7 bases lying between them. DNA of the CDR3: TGTGCCAGCAGCTTAGTCCGCGGGAACACTGAAGCTTTCTTT. Translating it yields CASSLVRGNTEAFF.

The V call is TRBV7-3, the J call TRBJ2-1, with no clear D. CDR3 size: 16 residues. Per germline, CDR1 SGHTA and CDR2 FQGTGA. Between the trimmed V and J ends, which lost 2 bases and 1 base, there was a span of 12 bases. The CDR3 bases are TGTGCCAGCAGCTTACGACCTATAGGGTCCTACAATGAGCAGTTCTTC. Translation gives CASSLRPIGSYNEQFF.

The table lists this clone with a few counts. The rearrangement joins TRBV27 to TRBJ2-1, with a weak D call TRBD2 (6 bases). The CDR3 has 14 residues. Germline V gene sequence: CDR1 MNHEY, CDR2 SMNVEV (reference sequence). V was trimmed by 6 bases and J by 6 bases, leaving 15 bases between them. CDR3: CASRLRDFSNEQFF. CDR3 sequence (DNA): TGTGCCAGCAGGCTAAGGGACTTTTCCAATGAGCAGTTCTTC.

This clone came up many times. V usage is TRBV12-5 and J usage is TRBJ2-1, with D perhaps matching TRBD2 (5 bases). Trimming left V 6 bases short and J 2 bases short, with 14 bases between. The CDR3 sequence is 15 residues long. CDR1 LGHNT and CDR2 FRNRAP come from the germline V gene. The CDR3 region has the DNA TGTGCTAGTGGGTTAACGGGGAAGACCTACAATGAGCAGTTCTTC. Encoded protein: CASGLTGKTYNEQFF. Full variable domain (missing parts from reference TRBV12-5 and TRBJ2-1): DARVTQTPRHKVTEMGQEVTMRCQPILGHNTVFWYRQTMMQGLELLAYFRNRAPLDDSGMPKDRFSAEMPDATLATLKIQPSEPRDSAVYFCASGLTGKTYNEQFFGPGTRLTVL.

The chain recombines TRBV19 with TRBJ1-6; 8 bases match TRBD1. Germline CDR1 LNHDA, CDR2 SQIVND (reference sequence). V shed 5 bases and J 7 bases; nucleotides not matched to a gene: 7. The CDR3 is 15 amino acids. CDR3 region: CASSAGQGENSPLHF. The CDR3 DNA follows: TGTGCCAGTAGTGCCGGACAGGGAGAAAATTCACCCCTCCACTTT.

The chain employs TRBV19 and TRBJ2-7, with D maybe TRBD1 (6 bases). The CDR3 consists of 15 residues. V dropped 1 base and J dropped 5 bases, with 15 bases sitting between them. The germline V gene encodes CDR1 LNHDA and CDR2 SQIVND (reference sequence). CDR3 DNA sequence: TGTGCCAGTAGTATAGGTGGCACCAGGGGAAACGAGCAGTACTTC. Translating it yields CASSIGGTRGNEQYF.

V gene TRBV3-1 (or the pseudogene TRBV3-2) combines with J gene TRBJ1-2, with a weak D call TRBD1 (5 bases). Germline V lookup: CDR1 LGHDT, CDR2 YNNKEL (reference sequence). The CDR3 has 14 amino acids. V lost 3 bases and J lost 1, with 9 bases in between. DNA for the CDR3: TGTGCCAGCAGCCAGGGGCACGGTAACTATGGCTACACCTTC. Its protein product is CASSQGHGNYGYTF.

This chain uses TRBV12-3 or TRBV12-4 with TRBJ1-1; D gene uncertain. The V end lost 2 bases, the J end lost 5 bases, and 6 bases lay between the germline ends. CDR3 size: 12 residues. The CDR3 DNA is TGTGCCAGCAGTTTACTGGGGACTGAAGCTTTCTTT. Translating gives CASSLLGTEAFF.

This chain uses TRBV28 with TRBJ1-2; 10 bases line up with TRBD1. This CDR3 is built from 13 residues. The trim removed 10 bases at V and 8 bases at J, leaving 10 bases unmatched. Germline V gene sequence: CDR1 MDHEN, CDR2 SYDVKM. DNA of the CDR3: TGTGCCACTCGACAGGGGGCAACGAGGGGCTACACCTTC. Translated, it gives CATRQGATRGYTF.

This clone has only one observation. V gene TRBV29-1 combines with J gene TRBJ2-2; 7 bases match TRBD1. After removal of 4 bases from V and 8 bases from J, the junction contained 4 bases not matched to a gene. The CDR3 loop spans 12 amino acids. The germline gives CDR1 SQVTM, CDR2 ANQGSEA. CDR3 region: CSVGPTGGELFF. CDR3 DNA sequence: TGCAGCGTTGGACCGACAGGGGGGGAGCTGTTTTTT.

The DNA for the CDR3 is TGTGCCACCAGTGAAATGTCTAGCGGGAGTTTAGAGACCCAGTACTTC. Amino acids: CATSEMSSGSLETQYF. V and J are TRBV24-1 and TRBJ2-5; 10 nucleotides match TRBD2. The CDR3 extends over 16 amino acids. The germline V gene encodes CDR1 KGHDR and CDR2 SFDVKD. The V and J ends lost 4 bases and 4 bases, in that order; junction bases with no gene match: 8.

This clone was recorded once. The chain employs TRBV28 and TRBJ2-2; 9 nucleotides match TRBD1. Germline loops: CDR1 MDHEN, CDR2 SYDVKM. This CDR3 is built from 16 residues. V lost 2 bases to trimming and J lost 5 bases; unmatched junction nucleotides: 6. CDR3 loop: CASSLRRTGVTGELFF. The CDR3 DNA sequence: TGTGCCAGCAGTTTACGGAGGACAGGGGTAACCGGGGAGCTGTTTTTT.

The chain employs TRBV19 and TRBJ1-4; D perhaps matches TRBD1 (6 bases). Germline V gene data show CDR1 as LNHDA and CDR2 as SQIVND (reference sequence). The CDR3 spans 17 residues. Trimming removed 3 bases at V and 4 bases at J, with 18 bases between. The CDR3, as DNA: TGTGCCAGTAGTATGCGGGGGCGGGAGCACGATAATGAAAAACTGTTTTTT. As protein: CASSMRGREHDNEKLFF.

By frequency in the sample, this clone is large. The chain uses TRBV29-1 and TRBJ2-1; 9 nucleotides agree with TRBD1. The CDR3 spans 12 residues. Germline V gene sequence: CDR1 SQVTM, CDR2 ANQGSEA. Trimming took 7 bases from V and 4 from J; bases not matched to a gene: 2. The CDR3 coding sequence is TGCAGCGGGACAGGGGCTTACAATGAGCAGTTCTTC. Translated, it gives CSGTGAYNEQFF.

The chain employs TRBV19 and TRBJ2-7, with D maybe TRBD2 (6 bases). The germline gives CDR1 LNHDA, CDR2 SQIVND (reference sequence). Trimming left V 5 bases short and J 1 base short, with 12 bases between. The CDR3 has 14 amino acids. CDR3 protein: CASSLGLLSYEQYF. CDR3 DNA: TGTGCCAGTAGTCTAGGACTACTGTCCTACGAGCAGTACTTC.

This rearrangement joins TRBV18 to TRBJ1-5; TRBD1 matches at 10 bases. From germline, CDR1 is KGHSH and CDR2 LQKENI. With V trimmed by 4 bases and J by 5 bases, 8 bases remained unmatched. The CDR3 is made up of 16 amino acids. The CDR3, as DNA: TGTGCCAGCTCACGAAGGGACAGGGGTTCTGATCAGCCCCAGCATTTT. Its translation: CASSRRDRGSDQPQHF.

The V call is TRBV5-1, the J call TRBJ2-5; TRBD1 matches at 9 bases. Germline V lookup: CDR1 SGHRS, CDR2 YFSETQ. CDR3 length: 14 residues. V dropped 3 bases and J dropped 7; count of bases not matched to a gene: 7. The CDR3: CASSSQGQGMTQYF. CDR3 DNA sequence: TGCGCCAGCAGCTCGCAGGGACAGGGAATGACCCAGTACTTC.

The CDR3 reads CASSQDLRAQREQYF. In nucleotides, the CDR3 is TGCGCCAGCAGCCAAGATCTGCGGGCGCAACGCGAGCAGTACTTC. The V and J genes are TRBV4-3 and TRBJ2-7, with D maybe TRBD2 (5 bases). V was clipped by 0 bases and J by 6 bases, with 15 bases between them. Germline loops: CDR1 LGHNA, CDR2 YSLEER. The CDR3 is 15 residues long.

The chain recombines TRBV7-9 with TRBJ2-7; D not resolved. The CDR3 covers 12 residues. Deletions cut 5 bases from V and 3 bases from J, with 8 bases between. Germline V CDR1 and CDR2: SEHNR, FQNEAQ (reference sequence). The CDR3 DNA reads as TGTGCCAGCAGCCCCATCAGCTACGAGCAGTACTTC. Its protein is CASSPISYEQYF.

The gene calls are TRBV19 and TRBJ2-2; 10 bases agree with TRBD2. This CDR3 has 15 amino acids. V lost 5 bases to trimming and J lost 4 bases; unmatched junction nucleotides: 4. Germline V lookup: CDR1 LNHDA, CDR2 SQIVND (reference sequence). Here the CDR3 DNA reads TGTGCCAGTAGTTCTAGCGGGAGATCCACCGGGGAGCTGTTTTTT. This gives the protein CASSSSGRSTGELFF.

The chain joins TRBV10-1 to TRBJ1-2; D call uncertain. Germline loops: CDR1 WNHNN, CDR2 SYGVQD (reference sequence). Trimming pared 9 bases from V and 6 bases from J, leaving 26 bases between. This CDR3 is 16 amino acids long. CDR3 sequence: CASSGSGWKGRDGYTF. In DNA form, the CDR3 reads TGCGCCAGTTCTGGGTCGGGTTGGAAGGGCCGGGATGGCTACACCTTC.

This clone was seen only a few times. The V and J genes are TRBV19 and TRBJ2-3, with D possibly called TRBD1 or TRBD2 (5 bases each). The germline V gene encodes CDR1 LNHDA and CDR2 SQIVND (reference sequence). With 1 base removed from V and 2 bases from J, the gap between germline ends came to 16 bases. The CDR3 totals 17 residues. CDR3 residues: CASSIGGAVGYTDTQYF. The CDR3 bases are TGTGCCAGTAGTATAGGAGGGGCCGTGGGATACACAGATACGCAGTATTTT.

The J gene is TRBJ1-3, the V gene TRBV2; no firm D call. The CDR3 is made up of 14 amino acids. The germline V gene encodes CDR1 SNHLY and CDR2 FYNNEI. The germline V and J ends were trimmed by 8 bases and 0 bases, with 11 bases remaining between them. CDR3 DNA: TGTGCCAGCGGCCCAGAGAGCTCTGGAAACACCATATATTTT. Translation gives CASGPESSGNTIYF.

This chain uses TRBV6-6 with TRBJ1-2, with TRBD1 as a possible D gene (5 bases). Deletions cut 6 bases from V and 3 bases from J, with 14 bases between. This CDR3 contains 14 residues. Germline assignment: CDR1 MNHNY and CDR2 SVGAGI (reference sequence). CDR3 in amino acids: CASSHGAGYYGYTF. In DNA form, the CDR3 reads TGTGCCAGCAGCCACGGGGCAGGGTACTATGGCTACACCTTC.

This clone was picked up a small number of times. The rearrangement joins TRBV7-8 to TRBJ2-7, with 13 bases identical to TRBD2. This CDR3 has 16 amino acids. CDR1 SGHVS and CDR2 FQNEAQ come from the germline V gene. The ends lost 5 bases at V and 4 bases at J; junction bases unmatched: 8. CDR3 in amino acids: CASSPYRLAGGYEQYF. DNA of the CDR3: TGTGCCAGCAGCCCCTACAGACTAGCGGGAGGTTACGAGCAGTACTTC.